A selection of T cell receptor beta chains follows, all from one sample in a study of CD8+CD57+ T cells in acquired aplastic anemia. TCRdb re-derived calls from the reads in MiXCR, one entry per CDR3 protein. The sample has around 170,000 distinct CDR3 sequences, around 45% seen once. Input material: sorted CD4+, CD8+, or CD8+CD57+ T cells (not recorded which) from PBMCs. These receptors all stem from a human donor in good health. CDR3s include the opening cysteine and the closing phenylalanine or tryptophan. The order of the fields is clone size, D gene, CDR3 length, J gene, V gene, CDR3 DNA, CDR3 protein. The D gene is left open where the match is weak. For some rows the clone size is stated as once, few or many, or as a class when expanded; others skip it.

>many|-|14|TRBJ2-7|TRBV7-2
TGTGCCAGCAGCTTAGGTGGGGCCTCCTACGAGCAGTACTTC
CASSLGGASYEQYF
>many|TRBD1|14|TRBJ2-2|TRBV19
TGTGCCAGTACCCCAGACAGGGTCCCCGGGGAGCTGTTTTTT
CASTPDRVPGELFF
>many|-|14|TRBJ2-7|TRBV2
TGTGCCAGCAAAAGCCCGGGACCCTCCTACGAGCAGTACTTC
CASKSPGPSYEQYF
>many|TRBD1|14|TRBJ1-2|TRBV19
TGTGCCAGCAGGGCAGGGGGCTTCTCCTATGGCTACACCTTC
CASRAGGFSYGYTF
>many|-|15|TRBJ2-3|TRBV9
TGTGCCAGCAGCGTAGCCCCGGGCCACACAGATACGCAGTATTTT
CASSVAPGHTDTQYF
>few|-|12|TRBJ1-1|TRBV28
TGTGCCAGCAAACAGGAGAACACTGAAGCTTTCTTT
CASKQENTEAFF
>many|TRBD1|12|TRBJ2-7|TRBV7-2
TGTGCCAGCAGCCGACAGGGTCTCGAGCAGTACTTC
CASSRQGLEQYF
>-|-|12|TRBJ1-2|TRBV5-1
TGCGCCAGCAGTTCTGGTTCGGATGGCTACACCTTC
CASSSGSDGYTF
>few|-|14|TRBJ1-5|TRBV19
TGTGCCAGTAGTATAACGGGGCCCAATCAGCCCCAGCATTTT
CASSITGPNQPQHF
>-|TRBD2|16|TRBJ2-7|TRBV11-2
TGTGCCAGCAGCATGACTAGCGGGAGAAGGACCTACGAGCAGTACTTC
CASSMTSGRRTYEQYF
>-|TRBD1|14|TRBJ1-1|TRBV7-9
TGTGCCAGCAGCCCCCGGGACAGGCTCGCTGAAGCTTTCTTT
CASSPRDRLAEAFF
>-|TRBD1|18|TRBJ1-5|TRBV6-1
TGTGCCAGCAGTCTCCACCCTGCAGGGGGCAAGAGCAATCAGCCCCAGCATTTT
CASSLHPAGGKSNQPQHF
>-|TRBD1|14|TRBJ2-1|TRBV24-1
TGTGCCACCAGTGGGGCCGGACAGGTGCATGAGCAGTTCTTC
CATSGAGQVHEQFF
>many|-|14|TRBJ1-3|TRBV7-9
TGTGCCAGCAGCTGGACAGAGTCTGGAAACACCATATATTTT
CASSWTESGNTIYF
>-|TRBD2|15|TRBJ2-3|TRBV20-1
TGCAGTGCTAGAGGTGGACTAGCGGGAGGGGGGACGCAGTATTTT
CSARGGLAGGGTQYF
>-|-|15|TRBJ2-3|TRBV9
TGTGCCAGCAGCTCCCAACCGGACGGATCAGATACGCAGTATTTT
CASSSQPDGSDTQYF
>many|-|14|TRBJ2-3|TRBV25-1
TGTGCCAGCAGTGATCGCAGGGGGGCAGATACGCAGTATTTT
CASSDRRGADTQYF